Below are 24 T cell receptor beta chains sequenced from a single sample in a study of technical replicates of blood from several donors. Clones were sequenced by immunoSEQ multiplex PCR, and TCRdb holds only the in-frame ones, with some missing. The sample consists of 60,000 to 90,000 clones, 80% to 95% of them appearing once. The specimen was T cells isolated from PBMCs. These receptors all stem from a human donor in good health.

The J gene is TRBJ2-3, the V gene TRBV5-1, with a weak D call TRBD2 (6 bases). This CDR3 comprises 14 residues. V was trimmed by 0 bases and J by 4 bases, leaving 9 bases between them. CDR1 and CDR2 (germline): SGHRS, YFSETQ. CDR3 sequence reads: CASSLGLGADTQYF. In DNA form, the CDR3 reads TGCGCCAGCAGCTTGGGACTAGGCGCAGATACGCAGTATTTT.

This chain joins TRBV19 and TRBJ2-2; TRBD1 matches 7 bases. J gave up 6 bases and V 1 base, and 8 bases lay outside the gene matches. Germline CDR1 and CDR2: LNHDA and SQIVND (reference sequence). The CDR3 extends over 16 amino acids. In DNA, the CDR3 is TGTGCCAGTAGTATAGGCCCCTCGACAGGGTCCGGGGAGCTGTTTTTT. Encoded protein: CASSIGPSTGSGELFF.

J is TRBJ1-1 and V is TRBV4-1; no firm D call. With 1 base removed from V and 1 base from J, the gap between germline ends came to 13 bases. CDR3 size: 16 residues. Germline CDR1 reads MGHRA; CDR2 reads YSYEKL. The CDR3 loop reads CASSQVSVGRNTEAFF. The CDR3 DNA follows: TGCGCCAGCAGCCAAGTATCTGTGGGCCGGAACACTGAAGCTTTCTTT.

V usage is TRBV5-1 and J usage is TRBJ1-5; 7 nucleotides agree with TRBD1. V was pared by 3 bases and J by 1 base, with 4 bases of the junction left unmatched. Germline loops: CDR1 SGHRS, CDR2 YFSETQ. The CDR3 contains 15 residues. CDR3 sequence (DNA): TGCGCCAGCAGCTACAGGGGAGCGAGCAATCAGCCCCAGCATTTT. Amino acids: CASSYRGASNQPQHF.

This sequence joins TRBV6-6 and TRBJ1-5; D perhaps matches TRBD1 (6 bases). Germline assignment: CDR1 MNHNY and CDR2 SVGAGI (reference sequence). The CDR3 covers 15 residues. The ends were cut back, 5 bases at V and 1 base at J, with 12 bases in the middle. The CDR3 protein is CASSTPDRSNQPQHF. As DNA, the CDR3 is TGTGCCAGCAGTACCCCGGACAGAAGCAATCAGCCCCAGCATTTT.

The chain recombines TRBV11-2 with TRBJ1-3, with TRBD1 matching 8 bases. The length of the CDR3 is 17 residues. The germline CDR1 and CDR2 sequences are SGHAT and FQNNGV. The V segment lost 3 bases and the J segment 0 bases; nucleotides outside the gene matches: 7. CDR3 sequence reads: CASSFQGAYLSGNTIYF. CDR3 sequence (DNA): TGTGCCAGCAGCTTCCAGGGGGCCTACCTCTCTGGAAACACCATATATTTT.

The CDR3 loop reads CASSDLGVLWYF. The DNA for the CDR3 is TGTGCCAGCAGTGATTTAGGGGTTTTATGGTACTTC. The V gene is TRBV6-1, the J gene TRBJ2-7; D possibly corresponds to TRBD1 (5 bases). The CDR3 contains 12 residues. V gave up 3 bases and J gave up 12 bases, with 15 bases separating them. Germline V gene data show CDR1 as MNHNS and CDR2 as SASEGT.

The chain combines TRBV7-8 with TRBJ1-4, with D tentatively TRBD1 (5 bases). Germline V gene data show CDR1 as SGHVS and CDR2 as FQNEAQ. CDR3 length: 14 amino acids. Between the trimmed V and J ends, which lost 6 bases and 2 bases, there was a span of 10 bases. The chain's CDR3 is CASRGRDTNEKLFF. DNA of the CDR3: TGTGCCAGCAGAGGCAGGGATACTAATGAAAAACTGTTTTTT.

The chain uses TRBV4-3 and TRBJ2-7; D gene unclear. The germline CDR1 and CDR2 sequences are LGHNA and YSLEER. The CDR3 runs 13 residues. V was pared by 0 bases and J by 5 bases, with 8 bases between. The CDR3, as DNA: TGCGCCAGCAGCCAAGATAGGCAGGACGAGCAGTACTTC. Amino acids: CASSQDRQDEQYF.

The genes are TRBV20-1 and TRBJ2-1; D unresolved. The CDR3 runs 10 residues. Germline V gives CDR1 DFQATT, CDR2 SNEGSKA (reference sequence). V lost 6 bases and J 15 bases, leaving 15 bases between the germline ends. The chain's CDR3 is CSAQTPFSFF. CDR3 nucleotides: TGCAGTGCGCAGACTCCCTTCTCGTTCTTC.

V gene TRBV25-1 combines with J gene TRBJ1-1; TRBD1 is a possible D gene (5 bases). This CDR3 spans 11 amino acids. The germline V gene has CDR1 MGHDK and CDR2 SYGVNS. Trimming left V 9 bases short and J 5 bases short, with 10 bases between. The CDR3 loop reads CASQGWTEAFF. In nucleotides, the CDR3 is TGTGCCAGTCAGGGTTGGACTGAAGCTTTCTTT.

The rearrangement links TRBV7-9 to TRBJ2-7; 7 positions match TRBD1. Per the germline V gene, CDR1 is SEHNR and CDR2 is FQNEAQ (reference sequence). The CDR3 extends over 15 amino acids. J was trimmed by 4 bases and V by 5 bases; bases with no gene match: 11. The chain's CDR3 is CASSPDRDSSYEQYF. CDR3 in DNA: TGTGCCAGCAGCCCTGACCGGGACAGTTCTTACGAGCAGTACTTC.

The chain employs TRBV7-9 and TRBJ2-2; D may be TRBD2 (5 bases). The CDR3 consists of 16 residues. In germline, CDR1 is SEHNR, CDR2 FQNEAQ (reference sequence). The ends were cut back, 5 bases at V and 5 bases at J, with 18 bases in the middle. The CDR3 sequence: CASSPSSWDGTGELFF. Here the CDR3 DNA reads TGTGCCAGCAGCCCTAGCAGTTGGGATGGAACCGGGGAGCTGTTTTTT.

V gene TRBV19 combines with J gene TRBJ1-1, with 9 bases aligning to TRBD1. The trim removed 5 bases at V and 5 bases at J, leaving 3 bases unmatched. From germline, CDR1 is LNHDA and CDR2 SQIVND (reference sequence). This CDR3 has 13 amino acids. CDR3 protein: CASSWDRVTEAFF. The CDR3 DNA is TGTGCCAGTAGTTGGGACAGGGTAACTGAAGCTTTCTTT.

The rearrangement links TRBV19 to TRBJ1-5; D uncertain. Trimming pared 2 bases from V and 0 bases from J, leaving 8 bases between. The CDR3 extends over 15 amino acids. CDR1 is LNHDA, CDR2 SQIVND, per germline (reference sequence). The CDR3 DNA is TGTGCCAGTAGTATAATCGGTGATAGCAATCAGCCCCAGCATTTT. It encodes CASSIIGDSNQPQHF.

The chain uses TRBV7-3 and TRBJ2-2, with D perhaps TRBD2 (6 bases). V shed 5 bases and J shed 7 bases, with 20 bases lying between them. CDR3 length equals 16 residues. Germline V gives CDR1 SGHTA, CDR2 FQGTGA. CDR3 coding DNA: TGTGCCAGCAGCCCCTACAACGTGGGGGGTGGCGGGGAGCTGTTTTTT. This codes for CASSPYNVGGGGELFF.

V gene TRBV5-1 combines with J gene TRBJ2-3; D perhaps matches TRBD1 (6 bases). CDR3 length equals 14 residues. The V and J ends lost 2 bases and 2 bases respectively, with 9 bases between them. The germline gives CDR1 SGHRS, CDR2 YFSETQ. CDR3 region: CASSFGQLTDTQYF. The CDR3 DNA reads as TGCGCCAGCAGCTTCGGACAGCTCACAGATACGCAGTATTTT.

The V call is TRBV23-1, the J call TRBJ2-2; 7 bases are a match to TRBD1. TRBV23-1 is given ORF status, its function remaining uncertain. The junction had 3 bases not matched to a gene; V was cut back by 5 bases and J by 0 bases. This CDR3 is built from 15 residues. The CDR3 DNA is TGCGCCAGCAGTAGGGACAGTGCGAACACCGGGGAGCTGTTTTTT. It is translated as CASSRDSANTGELFF.

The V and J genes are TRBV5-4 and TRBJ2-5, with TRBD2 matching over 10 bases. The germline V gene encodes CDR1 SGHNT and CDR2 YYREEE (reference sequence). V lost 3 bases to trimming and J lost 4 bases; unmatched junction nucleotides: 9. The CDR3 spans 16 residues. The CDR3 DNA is TGTGCCAGCAGCTGGGGGCTAGCGGGAGTGCTAGAGACCCAGTACTTC. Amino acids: CASSWGLAGVLETQYF.

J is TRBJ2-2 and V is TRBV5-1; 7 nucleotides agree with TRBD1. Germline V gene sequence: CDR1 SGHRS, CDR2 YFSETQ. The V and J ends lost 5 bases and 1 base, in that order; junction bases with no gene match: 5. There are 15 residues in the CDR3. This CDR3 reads CASRVRTGNTGELFF. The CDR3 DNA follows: TGCGCCAGCAGGGTACGGACAGGGAACACCGGGGAGCTGTTTTTT.

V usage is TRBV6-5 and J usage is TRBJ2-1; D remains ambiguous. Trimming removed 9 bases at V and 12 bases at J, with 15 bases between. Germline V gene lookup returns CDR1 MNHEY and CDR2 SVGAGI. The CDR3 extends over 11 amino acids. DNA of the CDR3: TGTGCCAGTACCCCGCGCACAGCGCAGTTCTTC. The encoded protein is CASTPRTAQFF.

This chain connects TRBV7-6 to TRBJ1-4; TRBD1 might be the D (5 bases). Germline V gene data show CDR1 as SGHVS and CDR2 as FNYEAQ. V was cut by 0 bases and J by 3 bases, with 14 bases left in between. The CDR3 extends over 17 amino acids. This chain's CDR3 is CASSLARGELPNEKLFF. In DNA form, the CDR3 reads TGTGCCAGCAGCTTAGCGCGGGGGGAGTTGCCTAATGAAAAACTGTTTTTT. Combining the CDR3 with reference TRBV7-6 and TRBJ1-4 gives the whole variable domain GAGVSQSPRYKVTKRGQDVALRCDPISGHVSLYWYRQALGQGPEFLTYFNYEAQQDKSGLPNDRFSAERPEGSISTLTIQRTEQRDSAMYRCASSLARGELPNEKLFFGSGTQLSVL.

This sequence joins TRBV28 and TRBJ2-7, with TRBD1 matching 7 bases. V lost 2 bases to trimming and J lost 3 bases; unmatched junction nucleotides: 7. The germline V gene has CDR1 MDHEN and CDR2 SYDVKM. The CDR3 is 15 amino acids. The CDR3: CASSLRGLVFYEQYF. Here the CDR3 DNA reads TGTGCCAGCAGTTTAAGGGGGCTGGTCTTCTACGAGCAGTACTTC.

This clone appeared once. The CDR3 protein is CASSSVGAGNEQFF. CDR3 bases: TGCGCCAGCAGCTCCGTGGGGGCAGGCAATGAGCAGTTCTTC. The chain employs TRBV5-1 and TRBJ2-1, with TRBD1 as a possible D gene (6 bases). The CDR3 is made up of 14 amino acids. Germline V lookup: CDR1 SGHRS, CDR2 YFSETQ. The V gene lost 3 bases and the J gene lost 6 bases, with 13 bases spanning the gap.